A single sample gave rise to the 27 T cell receptor beta chains below, sequenced in a study of cytomegalovirus exposure and HLA in healthy donors. With 60 Vbeta and 13 Jbeta primers, the PCR was carried out. Assay used: immunoSEQ multiplex PCR; TCRdb lists only in-frame clones, some missing. The sample lists over 100,000 clones, under 85% occurring once. Sequenced sample: PBMCs. These receptors originate from a male donor in good health and CMV-seropositive.

This clone has a single count. J is TRBJ2-5 and V is TRBV5-1; 7 bases are a match to TRBD2. The CDR3 spans 15 residues. J was trimmed by 1 base and V by 6 bases; bases with no gene match: 9. In germline, CDR1 is SGHRS, CDR2 YFSETQ. The CDR3 reads CASTSGTILQETQYF. The DNA of the CDR3 is TGCGCCAGCACAAGCGGGACCATCCTCCAAGAGACCCAGTACTTC.

The chain couples TRBV9 to TRBJ2-2; D remains unclear. From germline, CDR1 is SGDLS and CDR2 YYNGEE. The CDR3 contains 19 residues. V dropped 0 bases and J dropped 0 bases, with 18 bases sitting between them. The CDR3 region has the DNA TGTGCCAGCAGCGTAGTACCGCTTTTAGGAGCCTCGAACACCGGGGAGCTGTTTTTT. It specifies CASSVVPLLGASNTGELFF. The complete variable domain, with remaining parts taken from reference TRBV9 and TRBJ2-2, reads DSGVTQTPKHLITATGQRVTLRCSPRSGDLSVYWYQQSLDQGLQFLIQYYNGEERAKGNILERFSAQQFPDLHSELNLSSLELGDSALYFCASSVVPLLGASNTGELFFGEGSRLTVL.

This chain joins TRBV5-8 and TRBJ1-1, with D unclear. Deletions cut 3 bases from V and 1 base from J, with 7 bases between. The germline gives CDR1 SGHTS, CDR2 YDEGEE. This CDR3 contains 13 residues. The CDR3 region is CASSYGQNTEAFF. As DNA, the CDR3 is TGTGCCAGCAGCTATGGCCAGAACACTGAAGCTTTCTTT.

The chain carries TRBV5-1 and TRBJ2-2, with a weak D call TRBD2 (6 bases). CDR3 length equals 14 residues. With 9 bases removed from V and 0 bases from J, the gap between germline ends came to 12 bases. CDR1 is SGHRS and CDR2 is YFSETQ in the germline V gene. The CDR3: CATNLAPNTGELFF. Here the CDR3 DNA reads TGCGCCACCAACCTAGCGCCGAACACCGGGGAGCTGTTTTTT.

The V and J genes are TRBV9 and TRBJ2-7; the match to TRBD2 covers 7 bases. Germline CDR1 and CDR2: SGDLS and YYNGEE. The ends lost 4 bases at V and 2 bases at J; junction bases unmatched: 15. The CDR3 length is 17 residues. For the CDR3, the DNA is TGTGCCAGCAGCCGGTCGGGGACCATAGCGGGCCCCTACGAGCAGTACTTC. Amino acids: CASSRSGTIAGPYEQYF.

The chain has TRBV9 and TRBJ1-2; D is unresolved. The CDR3 covers 14 residues. The germline V gene has CDR1 SGDLS and CDR2 YYNGEE. With 3 bases removed from V and 4 bases from J, the gap between germline ends came to 13 bases. The CDR3 protein is CASSENAVSYGYTF. DNA of the CDR3: TGTGCCAGCAGCGAGAATGCAGTAAGCTATGGCTACACCTTC.

The chain joins TRBV9 to TRBJ2-2, with D perhaps matching TRBD1 (6 bases). Germline V gene data show CDR1 as SGDLS and CDR2 as YYNGEE. This CDR3 is 15 amino acids long. V lost 4 bases and J 4 bases, leaving 14 bases between the germline ends. CDR3 sequence: CASSLGGEVTGELFF. The CDR3 DNA sequence: TGTGCCAGCAGCCTTGGGGGCGAGGTCACCGGGGAGCTGTTTTTT.

The V and J genes are TRBV5-8 and TRBJ1-6; tentatively, D is TRBD1 (5 bases). The CDR3 loop spans 15 amino acids. V shed 0 bases and J shed 7 bases, with 11 bases lying between them. The V gene's germline CDR1 is SGHTS and CDR2 YDEGEE. CDR3 sequence: CASSLDGRTNSPLHF. The CDR3, as DNA: TGTGCCAGCAGCTTGGATGGCAGGACAAATTCACCCCTCCACTTT.

This chain links TRBV7-2 with TRBJ2-7, with 9 bases matching TRBD2. Germline loops: CDR1 SGHTA, CDR2 FQGNSA. The CDR3 length is 17 residues. V lost 5 bases and J lost 9; bases outside the gene matches: 20. Here the CDR3 DNA reads TGTGCCAGCAGCCGCGTCCCAGGGCCCAGCGGGGGGAATGGGCAGTACTTC. Encoded protein: CASSRVPGPSGGNGQYF.

CDR3: CTSCTPGHYYEQYF. The CDR3 region has the DNA TGCACCAGCTGTACACCGGGACATTACTACGAGCAGTACTTC. The V and J genes are TRBV1 and TRBJ2-7; whether TRBD1, the table's D call, matches the DNA was not checked. TRBV1 is shown as a pseudogene. This CDR3 has 14 amino acids.

J is TRBJ1-3 and V is TRBV6-5; TRBD1 might be the D (6 bases). The CDR3 runs to 15 residues. V was trimmed by 3 bases and J by 1 base, leaving 10 bases between them. Germline loops: CDR1 MNHEY, CDR2 SVGAGI. DNA for the CDR3: TGTGCCAGCAGTTATAACCAGGGGTCTGGAAACACCATATATTTT. Its translation is CASSYNQGSGNTIYF.

The V and J genes are TRBV5-4 and TRBJ2-3, with 10 bases that match TRBD1. The length of the CDR3 is 16 residues. CDR1 SGHNT and CDR2 YYREEE come from the germline V gene (reference sequence). J was trimmed by 5 bases and V by 0 bases; bases with no gene match: 6. CDR3 DNA: TGTGCCAGCAGCTTGGTTCCGGGACAGGGGAAAGATACGCAGTATTTT. This codes for CASSLVPGQGKDTQYF.

The V and J genes are TRBV14 and TRBJ1-1; maybe TRBD1 (5 bases). Germline assignment: CDR1 SGHDN and CDR2 FVKESK. The CDR3 is 13 residues long. Trimming pared 0 bases from V and 8 bases from J, leaving 10 bases between. Written as DNA, the CDR3 is TGTGCCAGCAGCCAAGACTCGGGGGAAGAAGCTTTCTTT. Translation: CASSQDSGEEAFF.

The J gene is TRBJ1-6, the V gene TRBV4-2; TRBD1 might be the D (5 bases). Germline CDR1 and CDR2: LGHNA and YNFKEQ. V shed 0 bases and J shed 8 bases, with 14 bases lying between them. The CDR3 covers 16 residues. The CDR3 bases are TGTGCCAGCAGCCAAGATTTCTTCGGGGGGGATTCACCCCTCCACTTT. Translating gives CASSQDFFGGDSPLHF.

V usage is TRBV6-1 and J usage is TRBJ1-1; TRBD1 agrees at 8 bases. V lost 7 bases and J lost 8; bases outside the gene matches: 12. Germline V gene data show CDR1 as MNHNS and CDR2 as SASEGT. The CDR3 loop spans 14 amino acids. CDR3 sequence (DNA): TGTGCCAGCACTCCGCTTACCGGGACAGGCGAAGCTTTCTTT. This translates into CASTPLTGTGEAFF.

The rearrangement joins TRBV7-2 to TRBJ2-5; 7 nucleotides align to TRBD2. Germline loops: CDR1 SGHTA, CDR2 FQGNSA. With V trimmed by 5 bases and J by 5 bases, 8 bases remained unmatched. CDR3 length equals 14 residues. CDR3 loop: CASSPLRGSETQYF. The CDR3 DNA is TGTGCCAGCAGCCCCCTACGCGGGAGCGAGACCCAGTACTTC.

The V call is TRBV5-1, the J call TRBJ2-1; no definite D call. With 2 bases removed from V and 8 bases from J, the gap between germline ends came to 11 bases. This CDR3 region has 13 residues. The germline CDR1 and CDR2 sequences are SGHRS and YFSETQ. CDR3 amino acids: CASSLLGWDEQFF. The CDR3 nucleotides read TGCGCCAGCAGCTTACTGGGCTGGGATGAGCAGTTCTTC.

The V call is TRBV6-5, the J call TRBJ2-2, with 10 bases that match TRBD2. The J segment lost 7 bases and the V segment lost 7 bases, leaving 6 bases of the junction unmatched. Germline V gene data show CDR1 as MNHEY and CDR2 as SVGAGI. The CDR3 is made up of 14 amino acids. This CDR3 reads CASTLAGDHGELFF. The CDR3 region has the DNA TGTGCCAGCACCCTAGCGGGAGACCACGGGGAGCTGTTTTTT.

The gene calls are TRBV6-5 and TRBJ1-4; weak D call: TRBD1 (6 bases). V was clipped by 3 bases and J by 6 bases, with 17 bases between them. Germline V gives CDR1 MNHEY, CDR2 SVGAGI. The CDR3 totals 16 residues. CDR3 sequence reads: CASSYRTVAGDEKLFF. CDR3 bases: TGTGCCAGCAGTTATCGGACCGTGGCAGGGGATGAAAAACTGTTTTTT.

J is TRBJ1-5 and V is TRBV10-3; no reliable D call. The CDR3 spans 13 residues. CDR1 ENHRY and CDR2 SYGVKD come from the germline V gene. V was cut by 4 bases and J by 6 bases, with 10 bases left in between. CDR3 loop: CAISGPGGQPQHF. DNA of the CDR3: TGTGCCATCAGTGGGCCTGGAGGTCAGCCCCAGCATTTT.

J is TRBJ1-5 and V is TRBV19; 7 nucleotides agree with TRBD1. The CDR3 spans 15 residues. The J segment lost 4 bases and the V segment lost 1 base, leaving 4 bases of the junction unmatched. Germline V CDR1 and CDR2: LNHDA, SQIVND (reference sequence). The CDR3 region is CASSIVGRGNQPQHF. Here the CDR3 DNA reads TGTGCCAGTAGTATAGTCGGCAGGGGGAATCAGCCCCAGCATTTT.

The chain uses TRBV6-1 and TRBJ2-7; 11 positions match TRBD2. V was clipped by 1 base and J by 4 bases; unmatched bases: 6. CDR3 size: 16 residues. Germline V gene data show CDR1 as MNHNS and CDR2 as SASEGT. The CDR3 DNA follows: TGTGCCAGCAGTGAAGAGGCTAGCGGGAGGCAGTACGAGCAGTACTTC. Translation gives CASSEEASGRQYEQYF.

The chain is built from TRBV27 and TRBJ2-3, with D maybe TRBD2 (6 bases). Germline CDR1 is MNHEY and CDR2 is SMNVEV (reference sequence). V was shortened by 3 bases and J by 4 bases, with 17 bases between the two germline ends. This CDR3 is built from 16 residues. CDR3 residues: CASSLVGGRLPDTQYF. The CDR3 bases are TGTGCCAGCAGTTTGGTTGGAGGGAGGTTGCCAGATACGCAGTATTTT.

The V and J genes are TRBV27 and TRBJ1-2; 8 bases fit TRBD1. Germline V lookup: CDR1 MNHEY, CDR2 SMNVEV (reference sequence). V shed 4 bases and J 4 bases; nucleotides not matched to a gene: 14. The CDR3 extends over 17 amino acids. The CDR3 nucleotides read TGTGCCAGCAGTTCCTGGACAGGGTTGGGTTCTGGCTATGGCTACACCTTC. Translated: CASSSWTGLGSGYGYTF.

This clone was detected only a few times. The chain has TRBV15 and TRBJ2-7; D gene uncertain. Germline V gene sequence: CDR1 LNHNV, CDR2 YYDKDF (reference sequence). This CDR3 has 13 amino acids. Trimming stripped 2 bases from V and 5 bases from J, with 10 bases between. DNA of the CDR3: TGTGCCACCAGCAGATATACCCAGGACGAGCAGTACTTC. Translation: CATSRYTQDEQYF.

The rearrangement links TRBV28 to TRBJ1-2; 9 positions agree with TRBD1. Germline lookup yields CDR1 MDHEN and CDR2 SYDVKM. The CDR3 is 18 amino acids. V lost 4 bases and J lost 5; bases outside the gene matches: 17. The CDR3: CASSSTVGQGLSWYGYTF. The DNA for the CDR3 is TGTGCCAGCAGTTCCACGGTGGGACAGGGACTTAGTTGGTATGGCTACACCTTC.

This clone was detected a few times. This sequence joins TRBV19 and TRBJ2-1; D possibly corresponds to TRBD2 (6 bases). The germline V gene encodes CDR1 LNHDA and CDR2 SQIVND (reference sequence). V was clipped by 7 bases and J by 4 bases, with 17 bases between them. The CDR3 consists of 15 residues. The CDR3 sequence: CASIRGGGAYNEQFF. In DNA form, the CDR3 reads TGTGCCAGTATTAGGGGAGGAGGGGCTTACAATGAGCAGTTCTTC. Full variable domain (remainder filled in from reference TRBV19 and TRBJ2-1): DGGITQSPKYLFRKEGQNVTLSCEQNLNHDAMYWYRQDPGQGLRLIYYSQIVNDFQKGDIAEGYSVSREKKESFPLTVTSAQKNPTAFYLCASIRGGGAYNEQFFGPGTRLTVL.